A selection of T cell receptor beta chains follows, all from one sample in a study of blood T cell repertoires in COVID-19. Profiling relied on immunoSEQ multiplex PCR, and the TCRdb table lists in-frame clones only, not all of them. This table holds fewer than 200,000 clones, roughly 80% found once. Specimen: PBMCs or T cells enriched from blood (not recorded which). Receptors were obtained from a woman aged 45-60 years who had recovered from COVID-19. CDR3s include the opening cysteine and the closing phenylalanine or tryptophan. D genes are given only for firm matches. Only some rows state a clone size, as once, few, many or a class for expanded clones.

clone_size j_call d_call v_call cdr3_nt cdr3_aa
once TRBJ2-1 - TRBV7-3 TGTGCCAGCAGCGCTTCGGGACAAGATTACAATGAGCAGTTCTTC CASSASGQDYNEQFF
- TRBJ2-3 TRBD2 TRBV28 TGTGCCACCATGGGACTAGCGGCCACAGATACGCAGTATTTT CATMGLAATDTQYF
once TRBJ2-4 TRBD2 TRBV5-4 TGTGCCAGCAGCGCAGCGGGGGGCAAAAACATTCAGTACTTC CASSAAGGKNIQYF
- TRBJ2-4 - TRBV5-1 TGCGCCAGCAGCTCCACCCTTGCGGTAGGCAACATTCAGTACTTC CASSSTLAVGNIQYF
- TRBJ1-2 - TRBV5-1 TGCGCCAGCAGCGGCGGAACTAACTATGGCTACACCTTC CASSGGTNYGYTF
- TRBJ2-7 TRBD1 TRBV7-9 TGTGCCAGCAGCAGAGAACCCGGGACAGGGGCCTACGAGCAGTACTTC CASSREPGTGAYEQYF
- TRBJ2-7 TRBD1 TRBV6-5 TGTGCCAGCAGTTACTCCGGGACAGCTTCCGAGCAGTACTTC CASSYSGTASEQYF
once TRBJ2-3 TRBD1 TRBV30 TGTGCCTGGAAGGAGGACAGGGCCACAGATACGCAGTATTTT CAWKEDRATDTQYF
- TRBJ2-1 TRBD2 TRBV19 TGTGCCAGTAGTTTCCAGCGGGAGTTAGATGAGCAGTTCTTC CASSFQRELDEQFF
- TRBJ2-1 TRBD2 TRBV19 TGTGCCAGTAGTATTCTAGCGGAAAGACCCGAGCAGTTCTTC CASSILAERPEQFF
- TRBJ2-3 TRBD2 TRBV19 TGTGCCAGTAGCCCGGGACTAGGTACCGATACGCAGTATTTT CASSPGLGTDTQYF
- TRBJ2-1 TRBD2 TRBV19 TGTGCCAGTAGTATAGAGGAGACTAGCGGGACTAATAACAATGAGCAGTTCTTC CASSIEETSGTNNNEQFF
once TRBJ1-5 TRBD1 TRBV30 TGTGCCTGGAGTACCTGGGACAGGGCAGTAAATCAGCCCCAGCATTTT CAWSTWDRAVNQPQHF
- TRBJ1-6 - TRBV5-4 TGTGCCAGCAGCTTGGGTACGGCCTATAATTCACCCCTCCACTTT CASSLGTAYNSPLHF
- TRBJ1-1 TRBD1 TRBV7-9 TGTGCCAGCACCCCCGAAGGGACAGCGAACACTGAAGCTTTCTTT CASTPEGTANTEAFF
- TRBJ2-2 - TRBV23-1 TGCGCCAGCAGTCGGAGGACCGATCTCGGGGGGGAGCTGTTTTTT CASSRRTDLGGELFF
- TRBJ1-1 TRBD1 TRBV2 TGTGCCAGCAGCGGGGACAGGGGAATTAACACTGAAGCTTTCTTT CASSGDRGINTEAFF
- TRBJ2-5 TRBD1 TRBV5-1 TGCGCCAGCAGATTAGGGACAGGTCAAGAGACCCAGTACTTC CASRLGTGQETQYF
- TRBJ2-3 - TRBV10-3 TGTGCCATCACCCGCGGACAGAACACAGATACGCAGTATTTT CAITRGQNTDTQYF
- TRBJ1-5 - TRBV19 TGTGCCAGTGCAGATATCAATCAGCCCCAGCATTTT CASADINQPQHF
- TRBJ1-5 - TRBV2 TGTGCCAGCAGTTTAAATCAGCCCCAGCATTTT CASSLNQPQHF
- TRBJ1-1 - TRBV10-3 TGTGCCATCACCCCGACAGGAGGCACTGAAGCTTTCTTT CAITPTGGTEAFF
- TRBJ2-6 TRBD1 TRBV20-1 TGCAGTGCTAGTCGGGGACAGAGCTCTGGGGCCAACGTCCTGACTTTC CSASRGQSSGANVLTF
- TRBJ1-5 TRBD1 TRBV4-2 TGTGCCAGCAGCTCTGACAGGGCTAAGCCCCAGCATTTT CASSSDRAKPQHF
once TRBJ1-3 - TRBV9 TGTGCCAGCAGCGTAACAAATGCTTTTGGAAACACCATATATTTT CASSVTNAFGNTIYF
few TRBJ2-5 - TRBV7-9 TGTGCCAGCAGACATAGCGGACCCGGCGAGACCCAGTACTTC CASRHSGPGETQYF
- TRBJ1-1 - TRBV12-3/TRBV12-4 TGTGCCAGCAGTTTTAGCTCTGAAGCTTTCTTT CASSFSSEAFF
- TRBJ2-5 - TRBV7-9 TGTGCCAGCAGCCAATTGGAGACCCAGTACTTC CASSQLETQYF
- TRBJ1-1 - TRBV5-4 TGTGCCAGCAGCTGGGCTATGGCCACTGAAGCTTTCTTT CASSWAMATEAFF
- TRBJ2-2 TRBD2 TRBV28 TGTGCCAGCAGTTTTCGGGGGAGGGCCATCGTGGTCGTCGGGGAGCTGTTTTTT CASSFRGRAIVVVGELFF
- TRBJ2-2 TRBD1 TRBV5-1 TGCGCCAGCAGCTTGAGACAGGGGGCGGTCGCCGGGGAGCTGTTTTTT CASSLRQGAVAGELFF
- TRBJ1-4 TRBD1 TRBV5-4 TGTGCCAGCAGCCTGCAGGGACAGAATGAAAAACTGTTTTTT CASSLQGQNEKLFF
- TRBJ1-6 - TRBV18 TGTGCCAGCTCACCGGAGAGGAGTTCACCCCTCCACTTT CASSPERSSPLHF
- TRBJ1-2 - TRBV5-1 TGCGCCAGCAGCAAAGACCAGCCGTCAGGCGACTACACCTTC CASSKDQPSGDYTF
- TRBJ2-5 - TRBV11-3 TGTGCCAGCAGCCCCGTGGAGGGAGAGACCCAGTACTTC CASSPVEGETQYF
- TRBJ2-3 TRBD2 TRBV5-4 TGTGCCAGCAGCGCCGGCCCGACTAGCGGGGGCACAGATACGCAGTATTTT CASSAGPTSGGTDTQYF
- TRBJ2-5 TRBD1 TRBV24-1 TGTGCCACCAGTGATTTGGGGCCCGGGACAGGCCTAAAAGAGACCCAGTACTTC CATSDLGPGTGLKETQYF
- TRBJ2-1 - TRBV2 TGTGCCAGCAGTGAAGGCAGGGTAGGGGGTAATGAGCAGTTCTTC CASSEGRVGGNEQFF
once TRBJ2-7 - TRBV7-9 TGTGCCAGCAGCTCCGCCCGAGGGGGAGACTACGAGCAGTACTTC CASSSARGGDYEQYF
- TRBJ2-1 TRBD2 TRBV18 TGTGCCAGCTCACGAGGGACTAGCGGTACGAATGAGCAGTTCTTC CASSRGTSGTNEQFF
- TRBJ2-7 - TRBV5-4 TGTGCCAGCAGCCGCGACCGAACCGGGACTTACTTC CASSRDRTGTYF
- TRBJ2-1 TRBD2 TRBV15 TGTGCCACCAGCAGTTCCGGGACTAGCGGCCACAATGAGCAGTTCTTC CATSSSGTSGHNEQFF
once TRBJ1-5 TRBD1 TRBV30 TGTGCCTGGAGTCCAGGACAGGGGGCCCCCAATCAGCCCCAGCATTTT CAWSPGQGAPNQPQHF
- TRBJ2-7 - TRBV19 TGTGCCAGTAGCTACCAACTCTCGGGTAACGAGCAGTACTTC CASSYQLSGNEQYF
few TRBJ1-6 TRBD1 TRBV9 TGTGCCAGCAGCGTTGGACAGGGGGAATCACCCCTCCACTTT CASSVGQGESPLHF
- TRBJ1-5 - TRBV19 TGTGCCAGTAAGGACAGAGGCAATCAGCCCCAGCATTTT CASKDRGNQPQHF
- TRBJ1-2 - TRBV2 TGTGCCAGCAACAACAGGGAATCTAACTATGGCTACACCTTC CASNNRESNYGYTF
- TRBJ1-1 - TRBV27 TGTGCCAGCACCTCCCTCGGGGTTGGGAACACTGAAGCTTTCTTT CASTSLGVGNTEAFF
- TRBJ2-7 TRBD1 TRBV29-1 TGCAGCGTGGAGGGGACAGGGGGGTCCTACGAGCAGTACTTC CSVEGTGGSYEQYF
- TRBJ2-1 TRBD2 TRBV29-1 TGCAGCGTCGAAACGGGACTAGCGGGAGCGAGCTCCTACAATGAGCAGTTCTTC CSVETGLAGASSYNEQFF
- TRBJ1-3 - TRBV19 TGTGCCAGTAGGGAGGGACCTTCCTCTGGAAACACCATATATTTT CASREGPSSGNTIYF
- TRBJ2-5 TRBD2 TRBV9 TGTGCCAGCAGCGTAGCTAGCGGGAGCCAAGAGACCCAGTACTTC CASSVASGSQETQYF
- TRBJ1-4 TRBD1 TRBV19 TGTGCCAGTAGTGCTACAGGGGGGAGTTTTGAAAAACTGTTTTTT CASSATGGSFEKLFF
- TRBJ2-1 TRBD2 TRBV5-1 TGCGCCAGCAGCTTGGGGACTAGCGGGAGACCTGGTGGCAGTGAGCAGTTCTTC CASSLGTSGRPGGSEQFF
- TRBJ1-3 TRBD1 TRBV7-9 TGTGCCAGCAGCTCCCCGGGACAGGGAGCCACTTCTGGAAACACCATATATTTT CASSSPGQGATSGNTIYF
- TRBJ2-5 - TRBV6-2/TRBV6-3 TGTGCCAGCAGTTCCAGCGGACAAGAGACCCAGTACTTC CASSSSGQETQYF
- TRBJ1-3 TRBD1 TRBV10-3 TGTGCCATCAGTTCGGGACAGGGCACTGGAAACACCATATATTTT CAISSGQGTGNTIYF